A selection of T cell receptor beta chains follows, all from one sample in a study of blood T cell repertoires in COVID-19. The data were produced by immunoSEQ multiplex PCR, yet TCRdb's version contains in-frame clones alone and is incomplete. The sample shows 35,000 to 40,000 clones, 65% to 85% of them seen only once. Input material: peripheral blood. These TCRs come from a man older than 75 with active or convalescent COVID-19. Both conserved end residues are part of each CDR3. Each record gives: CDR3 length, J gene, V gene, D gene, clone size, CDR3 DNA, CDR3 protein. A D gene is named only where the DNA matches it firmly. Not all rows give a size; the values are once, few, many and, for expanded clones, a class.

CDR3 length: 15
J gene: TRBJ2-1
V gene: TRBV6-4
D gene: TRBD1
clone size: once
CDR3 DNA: TGTGCCAGCAGTGACCGACAGGGACCCAGAGATGAGCAGTTCTTC
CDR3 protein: CASSDRQGPRDEQFF

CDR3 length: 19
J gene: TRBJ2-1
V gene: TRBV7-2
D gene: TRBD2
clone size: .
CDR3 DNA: TGTGCCAGCAGCTTAAGGCCGGGACTAGCGGGGCAAAATTTCAATGAGCAGTTCTTC
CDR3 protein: CASSLRPGLAGQNFNEQFF

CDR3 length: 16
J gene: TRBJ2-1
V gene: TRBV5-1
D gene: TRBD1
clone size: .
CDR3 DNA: TGCGCCAGCAGCTCCCAGACAGGGGAATTCGGCAATGAGCAGTTCTTC
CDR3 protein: CASSSQTGEFGNEQFF

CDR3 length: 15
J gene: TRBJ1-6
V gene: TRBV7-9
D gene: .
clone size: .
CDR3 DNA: TGTGCCAGCAGCTTAGCCCAAAGGGGTAGTTCACCCCTCCACTTT
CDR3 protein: CASSLAQRGSSPLHF